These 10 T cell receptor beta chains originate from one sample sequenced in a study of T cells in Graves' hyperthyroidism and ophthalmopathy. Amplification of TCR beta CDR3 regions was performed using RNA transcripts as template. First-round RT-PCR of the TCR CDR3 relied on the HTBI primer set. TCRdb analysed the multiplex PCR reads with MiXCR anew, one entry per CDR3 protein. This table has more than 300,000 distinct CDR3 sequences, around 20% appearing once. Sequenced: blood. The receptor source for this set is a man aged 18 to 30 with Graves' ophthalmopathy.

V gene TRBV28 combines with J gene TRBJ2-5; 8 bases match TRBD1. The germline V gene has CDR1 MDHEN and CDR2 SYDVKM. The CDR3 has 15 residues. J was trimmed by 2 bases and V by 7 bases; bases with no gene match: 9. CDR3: CASTLGTGQQETQYF. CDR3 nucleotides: TGTGCCAGCACACTCGGGACAGGACAACAAGAGACCCAGTACTTC.

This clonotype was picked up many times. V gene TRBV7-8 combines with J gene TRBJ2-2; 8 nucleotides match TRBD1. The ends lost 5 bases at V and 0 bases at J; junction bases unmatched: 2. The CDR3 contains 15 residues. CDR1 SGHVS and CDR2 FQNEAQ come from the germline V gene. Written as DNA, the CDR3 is TGTGCCAGCAGCCTGGACAGGGCGAACACCGGGGAGCTGTTTTTT. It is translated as CASSLDRANTGELFF.

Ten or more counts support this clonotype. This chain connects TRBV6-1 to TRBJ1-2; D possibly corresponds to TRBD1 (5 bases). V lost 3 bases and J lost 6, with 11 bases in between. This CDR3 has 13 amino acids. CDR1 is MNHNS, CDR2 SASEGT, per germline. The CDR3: CASSESGGDGYTF. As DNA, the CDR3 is TGTGCCAGCAGTGAGTCGGGGGGGGATGGCTACACCTTC.

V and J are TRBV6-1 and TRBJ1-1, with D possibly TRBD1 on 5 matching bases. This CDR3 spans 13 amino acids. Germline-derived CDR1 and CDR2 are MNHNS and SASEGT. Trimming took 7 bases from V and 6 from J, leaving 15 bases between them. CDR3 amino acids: CASTDRGGAEAFF. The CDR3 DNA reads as TGTGCCAGCACCGACCGGGGGGGGGCTGAAGCTTTCTTT.

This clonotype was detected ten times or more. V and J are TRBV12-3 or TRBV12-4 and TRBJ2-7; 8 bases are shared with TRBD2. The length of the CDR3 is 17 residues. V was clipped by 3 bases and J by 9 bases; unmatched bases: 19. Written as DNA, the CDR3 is TGTGCCAGCAGTTTTGGGGACGGCATTCGCACTACTAGCGGGCAGTACTTC. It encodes CASSFGDGIRTTSGQYF.

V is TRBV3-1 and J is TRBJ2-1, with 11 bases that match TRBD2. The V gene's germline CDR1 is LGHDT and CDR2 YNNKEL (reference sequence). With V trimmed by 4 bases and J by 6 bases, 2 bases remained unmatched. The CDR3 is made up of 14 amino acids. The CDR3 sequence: CASSRSGGANEQFF. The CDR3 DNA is TGTGCCAGCAGCCGTAGCGGGGGGGCCAATGAGCAGTTCTTC.

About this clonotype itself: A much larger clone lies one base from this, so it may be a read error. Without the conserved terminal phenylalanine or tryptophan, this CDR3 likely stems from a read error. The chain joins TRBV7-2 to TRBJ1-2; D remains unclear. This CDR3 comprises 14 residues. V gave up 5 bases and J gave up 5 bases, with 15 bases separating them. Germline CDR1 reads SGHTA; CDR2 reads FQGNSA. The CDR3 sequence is CASSPASSPYGYTS. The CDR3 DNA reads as TGTGCCAGCAGCCCCGCGAGCTCCCCGTATGGCTACACCTCC.

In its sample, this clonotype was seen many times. CDR3 amino acids: CASSHLRQRTTSTYNEQFF. The CDR3 region has the DNA TGTGCCAGCAGCCACCTACGGCAGCGAACTACGTCCACATACAATGAGCAGTTCTTC. V is TRBV11-2 and J is TRBJ2-1; D is undetermined. CDR1 is SGHAT and CDR2 is FQNNGV in the germline V gene. Deletions cut 5 bases from V and 4 bases from J, with 27 bases between. The CDR3 has 19 amino acids.

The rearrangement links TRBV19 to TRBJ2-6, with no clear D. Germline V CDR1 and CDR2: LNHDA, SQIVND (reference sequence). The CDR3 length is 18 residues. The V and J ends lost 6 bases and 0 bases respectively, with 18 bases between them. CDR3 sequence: CASSSNPGGSSGANVLTF. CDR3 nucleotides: TGTGCCAGTAGCAGTAACCCCGGCGGATCCTCTGGGGCCAACGTCCTGACTTTC.

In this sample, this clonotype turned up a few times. CDR3 DNA sequence: TGTGCCAGCAGCCAAGTAGCTGGCGGGGGGGCCTACAATGAGCAGTTCTTC. Its protein is CASSQVAGGGAYNEQFF. The V gene is TRBV3-1, the J gene TRBJ2-1, with 9 bases matching TRBD2. V shed 1 base and J 2 bases; nucleotides not matched to a gene: 6. The V gene's germline CDR1 is LGHDT and CDR2 YNNKEL (reference sequence). CDR3 size: 17 residues.